This T cell receptor (beta chain) was recorded in a study of Ad26.COV2.S vaccination and SARS-CoV-2 variants. General study points: Reported post-vaccination CD8+ and CD4+ T cell responses to spike showed substantial breadth.

Treatment specified: roughly 20 received Ad26.COV2.S at low or high dose, single or two shots; roughly five received placebo; per-sample allocation not given. Sampling was done on day 63 after the first vaccine or placebo injection. Libraries were prepared by immunoSEQ multiplex PCR; TCRdb keeps only in-frame clonotypes and omits some of them. The repertoire includes hundreds of thousands of clones, roughly 90% of them detected once, and about 10% sits in the top ten. CDR3 length equals 15 residues. Trimming left V 10 bases short and J 0 bases short, with 17 bases between. Germline V gene lookup returns CDR1 LNHDA and CDR2 SQIVND (reference sequence). Points on this clone: Its antigen is unidentified.

The specimen comprised peripheral blood, sampled in a trial of Ad26.COV2.S vaccine versus placebo. The receptor was isolated from a person aged 18-60 years who received the Ad26.COV2.S COVID-19 vaccine or a placebo. The V and J genes are TRBV19 and TRBJ2-3; possible D gene TRBD2, 6 bases. DNA of the CDR3: TGTGCCACCCGTTGGGGGGAGACTAGCACAGATACGCAGTATTTT. This encodes CATRWGETSTDTQYF.